The sequence of this T cell receptor (beta chain) was determined in a study of blood T cell repertoires in COVID-19. V was clipped by 1 base and J by 6 bases, with 9 bases between them. Germline CDR1 and CDR2: MGHRA and YSYEKL. The CDR3 contains 14 residues. Assay used: immunoSEQ multiplex PCR; TCRdb lists only in-frame clones, some missing. The data contain some 200,000 clones, almost 85% of them singletons. The chain is built from TRBV4-1 and TRBJ2-2; D gene unclear. Material for sequencing was peripheral blood. The clonotype originates from a woman aged 70 to 79 with COVID-19, enrolled during active disease. Here the CDR3 DNA reads TGCGCCAGCAGCCAAGGGGCCAATCCCGGGGAGCTGTTTTTT. Protein sequence: CASSQGANPGELFF.